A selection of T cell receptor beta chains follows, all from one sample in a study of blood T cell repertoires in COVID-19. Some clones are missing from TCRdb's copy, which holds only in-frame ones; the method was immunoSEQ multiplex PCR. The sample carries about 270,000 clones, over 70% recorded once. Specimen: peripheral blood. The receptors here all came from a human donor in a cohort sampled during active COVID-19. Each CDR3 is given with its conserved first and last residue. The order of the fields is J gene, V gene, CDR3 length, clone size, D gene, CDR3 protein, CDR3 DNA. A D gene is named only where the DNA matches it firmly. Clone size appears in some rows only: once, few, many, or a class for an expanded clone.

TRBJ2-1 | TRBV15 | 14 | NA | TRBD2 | CATSSTSGSVEQFF | TGTGCCACCAGCTCGACTAGCGGGAGTGTGGAGCAGTTCTTC
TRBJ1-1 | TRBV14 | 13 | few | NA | CASSLQGYTEAFF | TGTGCCAGCAGCCTTCAGGGTTACACTGAAGCTTTCTTT
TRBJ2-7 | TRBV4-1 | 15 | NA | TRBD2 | CASSHGLAGVYEQYF | TGCGCCAGCAGCCACGGACTAGCGGGGGTGTACGAGCAGTACTTC
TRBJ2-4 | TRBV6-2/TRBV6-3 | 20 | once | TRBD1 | CASSYRPYKQRGLAKNIQYF | TGTGCCAGCAGTTACCGCCCATATAAACAAAGGGGGCTAGCCAAAAACATTCAGTACTTC
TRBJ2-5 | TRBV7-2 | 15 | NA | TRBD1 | CASSMDRVGQETQYF | TGTGCCAGCAGTATGGACAGGGTGGGTCAAGAGACCCAGTACTTC
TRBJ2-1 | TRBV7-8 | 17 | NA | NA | CASRLGRGQLSYNEQFF | TGTGCCAGCAGACTTGGAAGAGGACAGCTGTCCTACAATGAGCAGTTCTTC
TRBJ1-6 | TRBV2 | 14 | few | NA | CASSEAGRNSPLHF | TGTGCCAGCAGTGAAGCAGGGAGGAATTCACCCCTCCACTTT
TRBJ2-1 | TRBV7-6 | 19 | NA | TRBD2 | CASSFLSVSTGGSYNEQFF | TGTGCCAGCAGCTTCCTTAGCGTTTCGACGGGGGGCTCCTACAATGAGCAGTTCTTC
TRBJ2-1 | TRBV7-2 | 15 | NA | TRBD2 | CASSPWSGRESEQFF | TGTGCCAGCAGCCCCTGGAGCGGGAGGGAAAGTGAGCAGTTCTTC
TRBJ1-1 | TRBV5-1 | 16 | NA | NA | CASSSGSNTGFTEAFF | TGCGCCAGCAGCTCTGGCTCAAACACAGGGTTCACTGAAGCTTTCTTT
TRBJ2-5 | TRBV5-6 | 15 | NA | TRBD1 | CASSYAGTAKETQYF | TGTGCCAGCAGCTACGCCGGGACAGCAAAAGAGACCCAGTACTTC
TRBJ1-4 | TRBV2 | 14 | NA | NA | CASILSTANEKLFF | TGTGCCAGCATTTTGTCGACAGCTAATGAAAAACTGTTTTTT
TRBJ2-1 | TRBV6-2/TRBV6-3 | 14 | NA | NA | CASSHDSSYNEQFF | TGTGCCAGCAGCCACGACAGCTCCTACAATGAGCAGTTCTTC
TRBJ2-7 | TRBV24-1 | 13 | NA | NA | CATSEGASYEQYF | TGTGCCACCAGTGAGGGGGCATCCTACGAGCAGTACTTC
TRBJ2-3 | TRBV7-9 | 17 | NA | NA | CASSLGSAGARTDTQYF | TGTGCCAGCAGCTTAGGGTCGGCGGGGGCCCGCACAGATACGCAGTATTTT
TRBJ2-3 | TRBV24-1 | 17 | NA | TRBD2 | CATSDPTPRGGRNTQYF | TGTGCCACCAGCGATCCAACCCCCCGGGGGGGCCGGAATACGCAGTATTTT
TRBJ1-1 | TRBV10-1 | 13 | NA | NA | CASSALRNTEAFF | TGCGCCAGCAGTGCCTTGAGGAACACTGAAGCTTTCTTT
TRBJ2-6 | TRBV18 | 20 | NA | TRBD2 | CASSPLGTSGGARGANVLTF | TGTGCCAGCTCACCCCTAGGGACTAGCGGGGGGGCCCGAGGGGCCAACGTCCTGACTTTC
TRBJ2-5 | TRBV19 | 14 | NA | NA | CASSGWGQGETQYF | TGTGCCAGTAGCGGGTGGGGGCAGGGAGAGACCCAGTACTTC
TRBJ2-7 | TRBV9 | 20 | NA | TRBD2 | CASSGEGLAGGPSYLGEQYF | TGTGCCAGCAGCGGAGAGGGACTAGCGGGAGGGCCTTCCTACCTAGGCGAGCAGTACTTC
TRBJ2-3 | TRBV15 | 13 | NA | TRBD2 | CATSRDYHETSNF | TGTGCCACCAGCAGAGATTACCATGAGACTAGCAATTTT
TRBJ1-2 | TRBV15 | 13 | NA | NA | CATSRNRDYGYTF | TGTGCCACCAGCAGAAACCGGGACTATGGCTACACCTTC
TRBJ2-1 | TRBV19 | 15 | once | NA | CASSIDEGSGNEQFF | TGTGCCAGTAGTATAGATGAGGGTTCGGGGAATGAGCAGTTCTTC
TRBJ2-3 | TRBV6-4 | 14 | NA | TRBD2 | CASSPSGGADTQYF | TGTGCCAGCAGTCCTAGCGGGGGCGCAGATACGCAGTATTTT
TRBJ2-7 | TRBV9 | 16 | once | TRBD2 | CASSGRGLAGDSEQYF | TGTGCCAGCAGCGGACGTGGACTAGCGGGAGATAGCGAGCAGTACTTC
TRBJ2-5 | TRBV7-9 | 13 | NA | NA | CASSFISEETQYF | TGTGCCAGCAGCTTTATTTCCGAAGAGACCCAGTACTTC
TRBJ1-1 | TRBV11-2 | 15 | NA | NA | CASSFNRSPNTEAFF | TGTGCCAGCAGCTTTAATAGGAGCCCGAACACTGAAGCTTTCTTT
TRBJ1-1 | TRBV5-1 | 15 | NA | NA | CASSMGGARNTEAFF | TGCGCCAGCAGTATGGGAGGGGCGCGGAACACTGAAGCTTTCTTT
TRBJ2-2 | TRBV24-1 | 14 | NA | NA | CATSSEGTPGELFF | TGTGCCACCAGTTCCGAGGGCACGCCCGGGGAGCTGTTTTTT
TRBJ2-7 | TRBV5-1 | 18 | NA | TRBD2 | CASSLRGLAGGPDYEQYF | TGCGCCAGCAGCTTGCGGGGACTAGCGGGAGGGCCGGACTACGAGCAGTACTTC
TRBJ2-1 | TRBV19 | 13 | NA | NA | CATSGSAYNEQFF | TGTGCCACCAGCGGTAGCGCCTACAATGAGCAGTTCTTC
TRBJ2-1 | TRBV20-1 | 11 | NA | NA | CSARDLAEQFF | TGCAGTGCTAGAGATTTAGCTGAGCAGTTCTTC
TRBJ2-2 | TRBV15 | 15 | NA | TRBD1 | CATSREQGATGELFF | TGTGCCACCAGCAGAGAACAGGGGGCTACCGGGGAGCTGTTTTTT
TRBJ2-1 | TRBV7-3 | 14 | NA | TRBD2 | CASSLGLAVYEQFF | TGTGCCAGCAGCTTAGGACTAGCGGTGTACGAGCAGTTCTTC
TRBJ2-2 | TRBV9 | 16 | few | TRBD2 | CASSVGASGNTGELFF | TGTGCCAGCAGCGTAGGGGCTAGCGGAAACACCGGGGAGCTGTTTTTT